This T cell receptor beta chain originates from a study of T cell changes during pregnancy in multiple sclerosis. This CDR3 region has 13 residues. Trimming took 3 bases from V and 2 from J, leaving 7 bases between them. CDR1 is MDHEN and CDR2 is SYDVKM in the germline V gene. Libraries were prepared by immunoSEQ multiplex PCR; TCRdb keeps only in-frame clonotypes and omits some of them. Of fewer than 140,000 clones listed, roughly 89% were seen once; the top ten hold 1.6%. Source: peripheral blood, taken before pregnancy. The chain couples TRBV28 to TRBJ1-2; D perhaps matches TRBD1 (6 bases). The receptor's source is a female donor with multiple sclerosis, enrolled in a pregnancy study. CDR3 coding DNA: TGTGCCAGCAGTTTTGGACAGAACTATGGCTACACCTTC. This sequence encodes CASSFGQNYGYTF.